This T cell receptor (beta chain) was sequenced during a study of regulatory T cells in long-lasting Graves disease (dated by TCRdb to 2020 to 2023). Regarding the study in general: To count as having persistent Graves' disease, a patient had to have received antithyroid drug treatment for over 5 years with TSH receptor autoantibodies remaining persistently positive. The study took place in China and was registered as a clinical trial. A total of around 35 samples underwent TCR sequencing, from some 13 patients with persistent Graves' disease and approximately 20 patients with newly diagnosed Graves' disease. Patients with persistent Graves' disease were compared with patients with newly diagnosed Graves' disease using TCR sequencing and RNA sequencing of peripheral blood. On average, persistent Graves' disease patients in the clinical cohort had been on antithyroid drugs for approximately ten years.

Study-level results and caveats: The authors acknowledged the small sample size as a limitation that may reduce accuracy. Persistent patients shared more public clonotypes among themselves (fewer than 3,000) than newly diagnosed patients did (over 900). Lower TCR Shannon entropy and fewer highly expanded clones were observed in persistent Graves' disease patients than in newly diagnosed patients, which suggested clonal expansion. Only the TCR beta chain was sequenced and analyzed. Only peripheral blood was studied, because thyroid tissue, the primary lesion, was inaccessible. Preferential use of TRBV28, TRBJ1-2 and TRBJ2-5 was observed in persistent disease, whereas TRBV20-1 and TRBJ2-1 were favored in newly diagnosed disease.

Its CDR3 holds 13 amino acids, cysteine through phenylalanine. Only the CDR3 region is kept as DNA, spanning 39 bases read in frame from base 1. Sequences DFQATT (CDR1) and SNEGSKA (CDR2) are obtained from the germline V gene (reference sequence). V trim: 6 bases; J trim: 2 bases; unmatched bases: 5. On this clonotype: There is no known antigen for this receptor. Base qualities were left out, and no much larger clone turns up one base away.

The library was made by multiplex PCR. The sequencer listed for this sample is Illumina HiSeq 4000. iRepertoire HTBI primers and Arm-PCR amplification of CDR3 regions were used to construct TCR beta libraries. Gel purification was performed on PCR products prior to sequencing. The study's own analysis went as follows. Gene usage analysis of CDR3 amino acid clonotypes relied on the roughly 67 TRBV and 14 TRBJ segments identified across samples. Filtered high-quality paired reads were merged into contigs using COPE and FqMerger. BLAST was used to align contigs to IMGT TRBV, TRBD and TRBJ reference genes, with CDR3 defined following IMGT. Any clonotype with a frequency above 0.1% was classified as a highly expanded clone. Shannon entropy was used to measure repertoire diversity, and the Gini coefficient was used to measure V-J evenness. Clonotypes shared by more than one individual were considered public. TCRdb applied fastp at Q25 and MiXCR to the public reads, then kept only in-frame beta chains. Each entry is one CDR3 protein sequence, shown with its most common DNA and genes. The V and J calls come from TCRdb's annotation, not from the publication. This sample holds around 450,000 distinct CDR3 sequences; about 22% were observed only once. The leading ten clones occupy roughly 7% of the sample.

The time point label for this specimen denotes: persistent/refractory GD, antithyroid drugs over 5 years with positive TRAb. For both TCR sequencing and RNA sequencing, RNA was extracted from PBMCs in TRIzol. Graves' disease was diagnosed according to American Thyroid Association guidelines. Patients were recruited from an endocrinology department in Xi'an, China. From each patient, about 9 milliliters of peripheral blood was collected into an EDTA anticoagulant tube. Ficoll Paque Plus density gradient separation was used to isolate PBMCs, and no further T cell sorting was done. An Agilent 2100 Bioanalyzer and agarose gel were used to assess RNA quality, and a NanoDrop 2000 was used to measure RNA concentration.

The sequences come from peripheral blood mononuclear cells (PBMCs), collected when the disease was refractory, from a patient treated with antithyroid drugs. The sequence was collected from a female donor with Graves disease. The chain joins TRBV20-1 to TRBJ2-3, with 7 middle bases fitting TRBD2. CDR3 sequence: CSASGKPTDTQYF. The sequenced DNA: TGCAGTGCCAGCGGGAAGCCCACAGATACGCAGTATTTT.